Following are 26 T cell receptor beta chains from one sample sequenced in a study of T cells in Graves' hyperthyroidism and ophthalmopathy. Amplified TCR beta CDR3 regions came from RNA transcripts. Primed by the HTBI set, a first-round RT-PCR was run on the TCR CDR3. Each CDR3 protein is one row after TCRdb ran MiXCR on the multiplex PCR reads. The sample lists about 200,000 distinct CDR3 sequences, around 17% occurring once. The sequenced sample consisted of blood. Source of these receptors: a woman in her 50s with Graves' hyperthyroidism.

This clonotype was found many times. The rearrangement joins TRBV28 to TRBJ2-1; 8 bases agree with TRBD2. This CDR3 is built from 18 residues. CDR1 MDHEN and CDR2 SYDVKM come from the germline V gene. V shed 3 bases and J 1 base; nucleotides not matched to a gene: 11. The CDR3 sequence: CASSFRSAAGASYNEQFF. CDR3 DNA sequence: TGTGCCAGCAGTTTTAGGTCCGCAGCGGGAGCGTCCTACAATGAGCAGTTCTTC.

The table lists this clonotype with many counts. This chain uses TRBV7-9 with TRBJ2-2; D not resolved. The CDR3 length is 16 residues. The germline V and J ends were trimmed by 2 bases and 4 bases, with 14 bases remaining between them. Per the germline V gene, CDR1 is SEHNR and CDR2 is FQNEAQ (reference sequence). CDR3 sequence: CASSLQVMVGTGELFF. The DNA of the CDR3 is TGTGCCAGCAGCTTACAGGTTATGGTGGGCACCGGGGAGCTGTTTTTT. The full variable domain, in which reference TRBV7-9 and TRBJ2-2 provide the parts outside the CDR3, is DTGVSQNPRHKITKRGQNVTFRCDPISEHNRLYWYRQTLGQGPEFLTYFQNEAQLEKSRLLSDRFSAERPKGSFSTLEIQRTEQGDSAMYLCASSLQVMVGTGELFFGEGSRLTVL.

The V and J genes are TRBV6-1 and TRBJ1-1; 7 bases match TRBD1. Trimming took 6 bases from V and 0 from J; bases not matched to a gene: 13. Germline V gene data show CDR1 as MNHNS and CDR2 as SASEGT. The CDR3 totals 17 residues. Written as DNA, the CDR3 is TGTGCCAGCAGCCCACTCACAGGGGCGGGGATGAACACTGAAGCTTTCTTT. Translated: CASSPLTGAGMNTEAFF.

This clonotype was seen at least ten times. The rearrangement joins TRBV7-9 to TRBJ2-3, with 8 bases identical to TRBD2. CDR1 and CDR2 (germline): SEHNR, FQNEAQ (reference sequence). The V and J ends lost 1 base and 5 bases, in that order; junction bases with no gene match: 5. The CDR3 is 15 residues long. The DNA for the CDR3 is TGTGCCAGCAGCTTAGAGGGGCTAGCGGGAGATACGCAGTATTTT. The encoded protein is CASSLEGLAGDTQYF.

There are a few counts of this clonotype. The genes are TRBV4-2 and TRBJ2-7; 8 bases agree with TRBD1. Losses at the gene ends were 3 bases for V and 0 bases for J; bases not matched to a gene: 4. The CDR3 runs 15 residues. CDR1 and CDR2 (germline): LGHNA, YNFKEQ. CDR3 nucleotide sequence: TGTGCCAGCAGCCACTCGACAGGGGCCTCCTACGAGCAGTACTTC. Translating gives CASSHSTGASYEQYF.

Here the CDR3 reads CASSLDHTGRGSQYF. CDR3 coding DNA: TGCGCCAGCAGCTTGGACCATACAGGGAGAGGGTCCCAGTACTTC. The rearrangement links TRBV5-1 to TRBJ2-5, with D tentatively TRBD1 (6 bases). V dropped 0 bases and J dropped 9 bases, with 18 bases sitting between them. The germline gives CDR1 SGHRS, CDR2 YFSETQ. The CDR3 extends over 15 amino acids. The variable domain in full, completed from reference TRBV5-1 and TRBJ2-5, reads KAGVTQTPRYLIKTRGQQVTLSCSPISGHRSVSWYQQTPGQGLQFLFEYFSETQRNKGNFPGRFSGRQFSNSRSEMNVSTLELGDSALYLCASSLDHTGRGSQYFGPGTRLLVL.

This clonotype was seen repeatedly, ten times or more. The chain uses TRBV2 and TRBJ2-5; 10 nucleotides agree with TRBD2. V lost 8 bases, J lost 1 base, and 1 base stayed unmatched. Germline CDR1 and CDR2: SNHLY and FYNNEI. This CDR3 is built from 13 residues. Here the CDR3 DNA reads TGTGCCAGCCGACTAGCGGGCCAAGAGACCCAGTACTTC. It is translated as CASRLAGQETQYF.

This clonotype was counted at least ten times. The chain recombines TRBV18 with TRBJ2-7; D might be TRBD1 (5 bases). The length of the CDR3 is 11 residues. Trimming removed 4 bases at V and 5 bases at J, with 6 bases between. Germline values: CDR1 KGHSH, CDR2 LQKENI. The CDR3 DNA is TGTGCCAGCTCACTAGGGGACGAGCAGTACTTC. This translates into CASSLGDEQYF.

There are a few counts of this clonotype. The CDR3 DNA follows: TGTGCCAGCAGTGTCAGGACAGGAGTGAATGAAAAACTGTTTTTT. This encodes CASSVRTGVNEKLFF. This sequence joins TRBV6-4 and TRBJ1-4; 7 bases map to TRBD1. V lost 4 bases, J lost 5 bases, and 7 bases stayed unmatched. Germline V gene lookup returns CDR1 MRHNA and CDR2 SNTAGT. The CDR3 is 15 residues long.

This clonotype was seen repeatedly, ten times or more. The chain links TRBV6-7 to TRBJ2-7; D remains ambiguous. TRBV6-7 falls under the ORF class, with uncertain function. The CDR3 totals 13 residues. The germline V and J ends were trimmed by 8 bases and 1 base, with 12 bases remaining between them. The DNA of the CDR3 is TGTGCCAGCGCATCGGGCCGGTCCTACGAGCAGTACTTC. Protein sequence: CASASGRSYEQYF.

This clonotype was recorded at least ten times. The chain uses TRBV30 and TRBJ1-2; D unclear. There are 16 residues in the CDR3. Per the germline V gene, CDR1 is GTSNPN and CDR2 is SVGIG (reference sequence). V was shortened by 4 bases and J by 3 bases, with 21 bases between the two germline ends. This chain's CDR3 is CAWTRARATAYYGYTF. The CDR3 nucleotides are TGTGCCTGGACGAGGGCACGGGCCACGGCGTACTATGGCTACACCTTC.

This chain joins TRBV19 and TRBJ1-2; maybe TRBD1 (5 bases). The V end lost 6 bases, the J end lost 4 bases, and 21 bases lay between the germline ends. Germline V gene data show CDR1 as LNHDA and CDR2 as SQIVND (reference sequence). The CDR3 runs to 16 residues. The CDR3 region is CASSDNSAGSLYGYTF. DNA of the CDR3: TGTGCCAGTAGCGATAATTCGGCAGGGTCCCTCTATGGCTACACCTTC.

This clonotype was counted at least ten times. The chain joins TRBV11-2 to TRBJ2-1; 11 bases agree with TRBD2. The CDR3 has 15 amino acids. In germline, CDR1 is SGHAT, CDR2 FQNNGV. V shed 1 base, J shed 9 bases, and the junction held 5 bases outside the gene matches. CDR3 bases: TGTGCCAGCAGCTTAGGGGCTAGCGGGGGGACTGAGCAGTTCTTC. Encoded protein: CASSLGASGGTEQFF.

This clonotype was observed many times. The rearrangement uses TRBV11-3 and TRBJ1-1, with D unclear. The germline V gene has CDR1 SGHNT and CDR2 YENEEA. The CDR3 has 14 residues. V was pared by 7 bases and J by 0 bases, with 12 bases between. The CDR3 loop is CASNPDGLNTEAFF. CDR3 nucleotide sequence: TGTGCCAGCAACCCGGACGGGTTGAACACTGAAGCTTTCTTT.

The chain links TRBV16 to TRBJ1-2, with D possibly being TRBD1 (5 bases). V dropped 3 bases and J dropped 8 bases, with 16 bases sitting between them. CDR3 length equals 14 residues. Germline V gene sequence: CDR1 KGHSY, CDR2 FQNENV. In DNA, the CDR3 is TGTGCCAGCAGCCATGATGAGGGGATTATAGGCTACACCTTC. This encodes CASSHDEGIIGYTF.

This clonotype was picked up a small number of times. The gene calls are TRBV10-3 and TRBJ2-7, with 7 bases aligning to TRBD1. Germline V gene data show CDR1 as ENHRY and CDR2 as SYGVKD. The CDR3 is made up of 12 amino acids. The V segment lost 5 bases and the J segment 6 bases; nucleotides outside the gene matches: 4. CDR3 sequence reads: CAISPTGAEQYF. The CDR3 nucleotides are TGTGCCATCAGTCCAACAGGGGCCGAGCAGTACTTC.

This clonotype was counted at least ten times. The J gene is TRBJ2-3, the V gene TRBV7-6; 7 nucleotides agree with TRBD2. The germline V gene has CDR1 SGHVS and CDR2 FNYEAQ. The CDR3 is 17 residues long. The V segment lost 4 bases and the J segment 0 bases; nucleotides outside the gene matches: 10. CDR3 protein: CASSWRWEGRSTDTQYF. The CDR3 DNA is TGTGCCAGCAGCTGGCGGTGGGAGGGCCGAAGCACAGATACGCAGTATTTT.

The CDR3 here is CASSQESGFYGYTF. As DNA, the CDR3 is TGTGCCAGCAGCCAAGAATCAGGCTTCTATGGCTACACCTTC. J is TRBJ1-2 and V is TRBV7-9; D is uncertain. Trimming removed 5 bases at V and 4 bases at J, with 14 bases between. The germline V gene has CDR1 SEHNR and CDR2 FQNEAQ (reference sequence). The CDR3 covers 14 residues.

This clonotype has ten or more counts. The J gene is TRBJ2-3, the V gene TRBV11-3; D not certain. The germline CDR1 and CDR2 sequences are SGHNT and YENEEA. V dropped 4 bases and J dropped 1 base, with 9 bases sitting between them. The CDR3 sequence is 14 residues long. The CDR3 loop is CASSSRRGTDTQYF. The CDR3 DNA reads as TGTGCCAGCAGCTCCCGCCGGGGCACAGATACGCAGTATTTT.

To note about this clonotype: A much larger clone lies one base from this, so it may be a read error. This chain connects TRBV6-1 to TRBJ2-2, with D maybe TRBD1 (5 bases). The CDR3 loop spans 14 amino acids. Trimming took off 7 bases at V and 1 base at J, with 10 bases between the two ends. Germline lookup yields CDR1 MNHNS and CDR2 SASEGT. In DNA form, the CDR3 reads TGTGCCAGCATTGGGGCTTGGAACACCGGGGAGCTGTTTTTT. This translates into CASIGAWNTGELFF.

This clonotype appeared a few times. J is TRBJ1-6 and V is TRBV20-1, with no clear D. V lost 1 base to trimming and J lost 6 bases, with 7 bases between them. Per germline, CDR1 DFQATT and CDR2 SNEGSKA (reference sequence). This CDR3 region has 13 residues. CDR3 amino acids: CSARADPNSPLHF. In nucleotides, the CDR3 is TGCAGTGCTAGAGCCGACCCTAATTCACCCCTCCACTTT.

This clonotype was picked up many times. The genes are TRBV11-2 and TRBJ2-1; tentative D call: TRBD2 (5 bases). CDR1 is SGHAT, CDR2 FQNNGV, per germline. The CDR3 extends over 14 amino acids. V lost 7 bases and J lost 0, with 10 bases in between. The CDR3 DNA reads TGTGCCAGCACTCGGGAAACCTCCTACAATGAGCAGTTCTTC. Translating it yields CASTRETSYNEQFF.

There are many counts of this clonotype. The chain combines TRBV5-5 with TRBJ2-7; 9 nucleotides match TRBD1. The CDR3 is 14 amino acids. From germline, CDR1 is SGHKS and CDR2 YYEKEE (reference sequence). V shed 4 bases and J 2 bases; nucleotides not matched to a gene: 4. The CDR3 sequence: CASSRQGGAYEQYF. The CDR3 region has the DNA TGTGCCAGCAGCCGACAGGGGGGTGCCTACGAGCAGTACTTC.

At least ten counts were recorded for this clonotype. CDR3 DNA sequence: TGTGCCAGCAGCCAAGGCGTCCAAGAGACCCAGTACTTC. This encodes CASSQGVQETQYF. The chain links TRBV3-1 to TRBJ2-5; no firm D call. Germline V CDR1 and CDR2: LGHDT, YNNKEL (reference sequence). Deletions cut 1 base from V and 1 base from J, with 4 bases between. This CDR3 is 13 amino acids long.

This clonotype was found a few times. The rearrangement uses TRBV7-9 and TRBJ1-2; D is uncertain. CDR1 is SEHNR and CDR2 is FQNEAQ in the germline V gene (reference sequence). Trimming left V 2 bases short and J 6 bases short, with 10 bases between. The CDR3 runs to 13 residues. CDR3 region: CASSLRNTDGYTF. The CDR3 nucleotides read TGTGCCAGCAGCTTAAGGAATACCGATGGCTACACCTTC.

This clonotype was seen ten or more times. This rearrangement joins TRBV6-2 or TRBV6-3 to TRBJ2-4; D is unresolved. From germline, CDR1 is MNHEY and CDR2 SVGEGT. V was cut by 6 bases and J by 3 bases, with 15 bases left in between. The CDR3 loop spans 15 amino acids. CDR3 in amino acids: CASRAIVLGKNIQYF. CDR3 sequence (DNA): TGTGCCAGCAGAGCTATCGTCCTAGGCAAAAACATTCAGTACTTC.